In its sample, the clone carrying this T cell receptor beta chain was seen once. Study processing details: From reference gene primer amplification, estimates of nucleated cell counts were derived. TCRdb's table, derived via immunoSEQ multiplex PCR, lists solely in-frame clones and lacks some. V and J calls and clone size follow that table, whereas D and trimming were derived from the DNA. The repertoire holds about 330,000 clones, about 87% seen once, with over 4.5% in the top ten. V was shortened by 6 bases and J by 7 bases, with 9 bases between the two germline ends. The V gene's germline CDR1 is MGHRA and CDR2 YSYEKL. This CDR3 contains 11 residues. Participants were aged roughly 18 to 90 years from some 24 US areas. Participant reports of clinical history set cohort assignment. This entry comes from a study of blood T cell repertoires in COVID-19. Study as a whole: The United States, Italy and Spain supplied acute and convalescent COVID-19 samples.

The gene calls are TRBV4-1 and TRBJ1-1; D gene uncertain. Sample: PBMCs or T cells enriched from blood (not recorded which). This clonotype was sampled from a man aged 25 to 40 who had recovered from COVID-19. CDR3 in DNA: TGCGCCAGCAGTCGTAGTAATGAAGCTTTCTTT. Protein: CASSRSNEAFF.